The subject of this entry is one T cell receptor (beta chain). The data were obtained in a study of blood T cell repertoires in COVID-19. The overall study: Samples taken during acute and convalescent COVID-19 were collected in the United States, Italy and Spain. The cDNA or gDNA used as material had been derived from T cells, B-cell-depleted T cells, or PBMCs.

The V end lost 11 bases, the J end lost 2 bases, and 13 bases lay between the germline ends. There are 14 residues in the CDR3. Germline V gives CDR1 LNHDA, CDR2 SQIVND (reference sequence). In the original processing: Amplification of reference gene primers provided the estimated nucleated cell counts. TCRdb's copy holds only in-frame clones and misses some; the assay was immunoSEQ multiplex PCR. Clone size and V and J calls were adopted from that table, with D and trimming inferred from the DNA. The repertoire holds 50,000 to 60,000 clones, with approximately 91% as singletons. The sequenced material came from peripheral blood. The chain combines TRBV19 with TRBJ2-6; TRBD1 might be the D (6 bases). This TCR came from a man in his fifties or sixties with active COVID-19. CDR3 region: CASRDTPGANVLTF. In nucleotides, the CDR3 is TGTGCCTCCCGGGACACCCCTGGGGCCAACGTCCTGACTTTC.